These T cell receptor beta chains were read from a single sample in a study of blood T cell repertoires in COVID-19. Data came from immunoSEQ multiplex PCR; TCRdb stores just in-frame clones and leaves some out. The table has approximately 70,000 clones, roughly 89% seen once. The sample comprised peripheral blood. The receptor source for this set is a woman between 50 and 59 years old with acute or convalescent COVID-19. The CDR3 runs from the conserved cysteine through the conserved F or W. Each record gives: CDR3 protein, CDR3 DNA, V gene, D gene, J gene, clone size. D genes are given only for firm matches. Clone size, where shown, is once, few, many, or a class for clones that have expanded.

CASRDPGTSTDTQYF TGTGCCAGCAGAGACCCCGGGACTAGCACAGATACGCAGTATTTT TRBV27 . TRBJ2-3 once
CAWSPQGATEAFF TGTGCCTGGAGTCCCCAGGGGGCTACTGAAGCTTTCTTT TRBV30 TRBD1 TRBJ1-1 .
CASRAGQGARRGTEAFF TGTGCCAGCAGAGCGGGACAGGGGGCCCGTCGGGGCACTGAAGCTTTCTTT TRBV28 TRBD1 TRBJ1-1 .
CASSPPREAGVPGANVLTF TGTGCCAGCAGCCCCCCGAGGGAAGCGGGAGTTCCTGGGGCCAACGTCCTGACTTTC TRBV7-6 TRBD2 TRBJ2-6 .
CASSQAGGLGTDTQYF TGCGCCAGCAGCCAAGCAGGGGGCTTGGGCACAGATACGCAGTATTTT TRBV4-1 TRBD1 TRBJ2-3 .
CASSTYYGTTRNEQFF TGTGCCAGTAGTACTTACTACGGGACAACTAGAAATGAGCAGTTCTTC TRBV19 . TRBJ2-1 .
CATSRDGGLATNEKLFF TGTGCCACCAGCAGAGATGGGGGGTTGGCAACTAATGAAAAACTGTTTTTT TRBV15 . TRBJ1-4 .
CASSVQAGVGNTIYF TGTGCCAGCAGTGTTCAGGCAGGGGTTGGAAACACCATATATTTT TRBV2 . TRBJ1-3 .
CASSLVSVAGGREQFF TGTGCCAGCAGCTTAGTATCGGTAGCGGGGGGCAGGGAGCAGTTCTTC TRBV7-8 TRBD2 TRBJ2-1 .
CASSQAVPSTDTQYF TGCGCCAGCAGCCAAGCTGTTCCTAGCACAGATACGCAGTATTTT TRBV4-1 . TRBJ2-3 .
CASSLVAGGHYEQYF TGTGCCAGCAGCTTAGTTGCAGGGGGTCACTACGAGCAGTACTTC TRBV7-8 TRBD1 TRBJ2-7 .
CASSLLSPGELFF TGTGCCAGCAGCCTCCTGTCCCCCGGGGAGCTGTTTTTT TRBV12-3/TRBV12-4 . TRBJ2-2 .
CASSSTDGQGRNTIYF TGTGCCAGCAGCTCAACGGATGGACAGGGGAGAAACACCATATATTTT TRBV13 TRBD1 TRBJ1-3 .
CASSEGEAYEQYF TGTGCCAGCAGCGAGGGAGAGGCCTACGAGCAGTACTTC TRBV2 . TRBJ2-7 .
CASSLDPRTEQYF TGTGCCAGCAGCTTAGACCCCCGGACAGAGCAGTACTTC TRBV11-3 . TRBJ2-7 .
CASSLVLRSSSGTYEQYF TGTGCCAGCAGTTTAGTCCTTAGGTCGTCTAGCGGAACCTACGAGCAGTACTTC TRBV28 TRBD2 TRBJ2-7 .
CASSPPKGTATNEKLFF TGTGCCAGCTCACCACCAAAGGGGACTGCAACTAATGAAAAACTGTTTTTT TRBV18 . TRBJ1-4 .
CASSSGLAGDTQYF TGTGCCAGCAGCTCGGGACTAGCGGGTGATACGCAGTATTTT TRBV5-6 TRBD2 TRBJ2-3 .
CAWSVMAGGPYEQYF TGTGCCTGGAGTGTAATGGCGGGAGGGCCCTACGAGCAGTACTTC TRBV30 TRBD2 TRBJ2-7 .
CASSLISGNTIYF TGTGCCAGCAGTTTAATTTCGGGAAACACCATATATTTT TRBV28 . TRBJ1-3 .
CASTTRQTSRHEQYF TGTGCCAGCACCACTCGACAGACATCCCGCCACGAGCAGTACTTC TRBV28 . TRBJ2-7 few
CASSSPGTGFREQYF TGTGCCAGCAGTTCCCCCGGGACAGGGTTCCGCGAGCAGTACTTC TRBV28 TRBD1 TRBJ2-7 .
CASSSTSGDYEQYF TGTGCCAGTAGTAGTACTAGCGGGGACTACGAGCAGTACTTC TRBV19 TRBD2 TRBJ2-7 .
CATKPGTVNTEAFF TGTGCCACGAAGCCCGGGACAGTGAACACTGAAGCTTTCTTT TRBV19 TRBD1 TRBJ1-1 .
CASSFDMDGYTF TGTGCCAGCAGCTTCGACATGGATGGCTACACCTTC TRBV7-9 . TRBJ1-2 .
CASSSRRAYEQYF TGTGCCAGCAGTTCGCGGAGGGCATACGAGCAGTACTTC TRBV7-8 . TRBJ2-7 once
CATGRDTNNEQFF TGTGCCACCGGTCGGGATACTAACAATGAGCAGTTCTTC TRBV24-1 . TRBJ2-1 .
CASSGTSGVSFGTYGYTF TGTGCCAGCAGTGGAACTTCAGGGGTATCTTTTGGTACCTATGGCTACACCTTC TRBV6-1 . TRBJ1-2 .
CASSFAWAKNQPQHF TGTGCCAGCAGTTTTGCATGGGCTAAGAATCAGCCCCAGCATTTT TRBV28 . TRBJ1-5 .
CASSFTGENQPQHF TGCGCCAGCAGCTTTACAGGGGAGAATCAGCCCCAGCATTTT TRBV5-1 TRBD1 TRBJ1-5 once
CASSWRRDYGYTF TGTGCCAGCAGCTGGAGGCGGGACTATGGCTACACCTTC TRBV12-3/TRBV12-4 . TRBJ1-2 once
CASSPGTGGSTGELFF TGTGCCAGCAGCCCCGGGACAGGGGGGAGCACCGGGGAGCTGTTTTTT TRBV5-5 TRBD1 TRBJ2-2 .
CASSLLGGGTNEKLFF TGTGCCAGCAGCTTATTAGGGGGAGGGACTAATGAAAAACTGTTTTTT TRBV7-2 . TRBJ1-4 .
CASSPGQHQPQHF TGTGCCAGCTCACCGGGGCAGCATCAGCCCCAGCATTTT TRBV18 . TRBJ1-5 once
CASSSIGGLNNSPLHF TGTGCCAGCAGCTCGATTGGCGGACTCAATAATTCACCCCTCCACTTT TRBV5-4 . TRBJ1-6 .
CASSPKEDNTGELFF TGCGCCAGCAGCCCGAAGGAGGACAACACCGGGGAGCTGTTTTTT TRBV4-1 . TRBJ2-2 .
CASINPGSNYGYTF TGTGCCAGCATCAACCCAGGGTCTAACTATGGCTACACCTTC TRBV7-2 . TRBJ1-2 .
CASSDAGSNSPLHF TGTGCCAGCAGTGACGCAGGGTCTAATTCACCCCTCCACTTT TRBV2 . TRBJ1-6 .
CASGLVGQGRMKNLFF TGTGCTAGTGGTTTGGTCGGCCAGGGAAGAATGAAAAACCTGTTTTTT TRBV12-5 . TRBJ1-4 .
CASSPGGNRGNSPLHF TGTGCCAGCAGCCCAGGGGGAAACAGGGGTAATTCACCCCTCCACTTT TRBV4-2 TRBD1 TRBJ1-6 .
CASSDGVSSYEQYF TGTGCCAGCAGTGATGGTGTCAGCTCCTACGAGCAGTACTTC TRBV2 . TRBJ2-7 .
CASSYSGYSYEQYF TGTGCCAGCAGTTATTCGGGTTACTCCTACGAGCAGTACTTC TRBV6-2/TRBV6-3 . TRBJ2-7 .
CASSRQGQETQYF TGTGCCAGCAGCAGACAGGGGCAAGAGACCCAGTACTTC TRBV7-3 TRBD1 TRBJ2-5 .
CASSNLAGSPYEQYF TGTGCCAGTAGTAATCTAGCGGGTTCCCCCTACGAGCAGTACTTC TRBV19 TRBD2 TRBJ2-7 .
CAWSAYPVRDTQYF TGTGCCTGGAGTGCGTATCCTGTTCGGGATACGCAGTATTTT TRBV30 . TRBJ2-3 .